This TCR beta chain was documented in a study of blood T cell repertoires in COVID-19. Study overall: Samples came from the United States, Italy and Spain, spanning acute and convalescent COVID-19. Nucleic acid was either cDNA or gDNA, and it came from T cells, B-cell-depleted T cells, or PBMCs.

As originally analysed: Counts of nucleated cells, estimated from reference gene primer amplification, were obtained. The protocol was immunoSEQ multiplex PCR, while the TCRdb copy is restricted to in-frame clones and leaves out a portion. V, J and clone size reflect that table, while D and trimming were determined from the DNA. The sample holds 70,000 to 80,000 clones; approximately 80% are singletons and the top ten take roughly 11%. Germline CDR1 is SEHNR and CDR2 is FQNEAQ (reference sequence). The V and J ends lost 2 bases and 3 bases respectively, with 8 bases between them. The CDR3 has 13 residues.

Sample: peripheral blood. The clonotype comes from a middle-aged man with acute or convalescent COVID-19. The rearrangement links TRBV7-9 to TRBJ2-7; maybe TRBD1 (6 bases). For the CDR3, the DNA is TGTGCCAGCAGCTTATCAGGGGACTACGAGCAGTACTTC. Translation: CASSLSGDYEQYF.